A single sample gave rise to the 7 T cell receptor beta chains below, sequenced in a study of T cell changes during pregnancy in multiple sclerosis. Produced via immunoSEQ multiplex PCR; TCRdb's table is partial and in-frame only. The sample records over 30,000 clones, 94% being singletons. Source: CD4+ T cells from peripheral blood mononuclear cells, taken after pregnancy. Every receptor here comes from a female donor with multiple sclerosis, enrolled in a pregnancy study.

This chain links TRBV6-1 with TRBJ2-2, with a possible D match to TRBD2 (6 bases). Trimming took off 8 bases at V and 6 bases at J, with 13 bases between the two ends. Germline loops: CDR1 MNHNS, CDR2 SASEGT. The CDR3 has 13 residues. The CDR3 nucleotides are TGTGCCAGCGATTTTGGGACTGCCGGGGAGCTGTTTTTT. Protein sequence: CASDFGTAGELFF.

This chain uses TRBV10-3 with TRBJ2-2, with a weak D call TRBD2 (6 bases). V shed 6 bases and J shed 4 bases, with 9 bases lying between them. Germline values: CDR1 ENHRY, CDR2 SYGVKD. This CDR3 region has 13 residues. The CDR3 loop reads CAISGSPTGELFF. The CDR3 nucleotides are TGTGCCATCAGCGGGAGCCCCACCGGGGAGCTGTTTTTT.

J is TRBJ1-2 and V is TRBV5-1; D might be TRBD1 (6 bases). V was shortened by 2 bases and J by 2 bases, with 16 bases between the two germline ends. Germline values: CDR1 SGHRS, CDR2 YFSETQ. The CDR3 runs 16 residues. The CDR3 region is CASSLVSTGMNYGYTF. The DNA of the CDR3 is TGCGCCAGCAGCTTAGTTAGCACAGGGATGAACTATGGCTACACCTTC.

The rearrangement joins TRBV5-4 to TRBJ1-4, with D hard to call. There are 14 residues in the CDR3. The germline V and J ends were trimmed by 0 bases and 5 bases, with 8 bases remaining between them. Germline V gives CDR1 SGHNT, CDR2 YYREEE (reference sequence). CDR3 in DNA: TGTGCCAGCAGCTTGGGCGGAGTAAATGAAAAACTGTTTTTT. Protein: CASSLGGVNEKLFF.

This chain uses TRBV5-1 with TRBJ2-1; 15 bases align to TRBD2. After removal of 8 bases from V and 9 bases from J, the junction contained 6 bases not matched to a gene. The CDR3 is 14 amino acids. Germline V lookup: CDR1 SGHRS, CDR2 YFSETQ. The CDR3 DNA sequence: TGCGCCAGTCGGACTAGCGGGGGGGCAGGTGAGCAGTTCTTC. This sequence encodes CASRTSGGAGEQFF.

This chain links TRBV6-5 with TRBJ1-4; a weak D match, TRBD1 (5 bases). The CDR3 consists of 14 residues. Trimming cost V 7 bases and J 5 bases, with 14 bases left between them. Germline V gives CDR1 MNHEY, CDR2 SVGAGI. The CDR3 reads CASTLDSGNEKLFF. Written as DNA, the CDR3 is TGTGCCAGCACCCTAGACAGTGGGAATGAAAAACTGTTTTTT.

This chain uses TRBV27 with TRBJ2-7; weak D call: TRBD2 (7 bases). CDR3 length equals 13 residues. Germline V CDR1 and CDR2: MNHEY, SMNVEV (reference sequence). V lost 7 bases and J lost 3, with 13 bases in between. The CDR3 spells CASMGEGVYEQYF. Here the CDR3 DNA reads TGTGCCAGCATGGGGGAGGGGGTCTACGAGCAGTACTTC.